The T cell receptor beta chain under discussion was sequenced for a study of blood T cell repertoires in COVID-19. V gave up 1 base and J gave up 2 bases, with 13 bases separating them. This CDR3 contains 16 residues. CDR1 and CDR2 (germline): SGHVS, FNYEAQ. Participant reports of clinical history set cohort assignment. Cohort 3 donors were reported recovered after two negative PCRs, clearance, or symptom resolution. Authors' processing steps: Amplification of reference gene primers was used by the study to estimate nucleated cell counts. This table comes from immunoSEQ multiplex PCR, and its TCRdb copy is limited to in-frame clones, with some not included. D and trimming were read from the DNA, whereas the V and J calls and clone size are those reported in that table. The table lists about 200,000 clones, roughly 90% of them singletons.

Sequencing input: PBMCs or T cells enriched from blood (not recorded which). The origin of this receptor is a woman aged 18-29 years who had recovered from COVID-19. The V call is TRBV7-6, the J call TRBJ2-3; no definite D call. CDR3 nucleotides: TGTGCCAGCAGCTTAGACCGATGGAGACCCACAGATACGCAGTATTTT. It codes for CASSLDRWRPTDTQYF.